A selection of T cell receptor beta chains follows, all from one sample in a study of blood T cell repertoires in COVID-19. Here immunoSEQ multiplex PCR was the method, and the copy in TCRdb shows in-frame clones only, minus some. The sample holds some 11,000 clones, 80% to 95% seen once. Sequenced input: peripheral blood. The receptors derive from a woman aged 65 to 85 with active COVID-19. Both conserved end residues are part of each CDR3. The D gene is left open where the match is weak. Expanded clones are given a class, and other clones once, few, many or no size at all.

TRBV7-2	TRBJ2-3	.	.	TGTGCCAGCAGCTTATGGGGCCAGGGGTCTCCAGATACGCAGTATTTT	CASSLWGQGSPDTQYF
TRBV19	TRBJ2-2	.	.	TGTGCCAGTAGTATACGCCGGGCGAACACCGGGGAGCTGTTTTTT	CASSIRRANTGELFF
TRBV6-5	TRBJ2-5	.	.	TGTGCCACCCGATCCGGGGGTGTGGAGACCCAGTACTTC	CATRSGGVETQYF
TRBV9	TRBJ2-3	.	TRBD2	TGTGCCAGCAGCGCCCTAGAAGGGACTAGGTCCACAGATACGCAGTATTTT	CASSALEGTRSTDTQYF
TRBV2	TRBJ2-1	.	.	TGTGCCAGCATATCCGGGCCCACGGGAAATGAGCAGTTCTTC	CASISGPTGNEQFF
TRBV2	TRBJ1-6	.	.	TGTGCCAGCAGTGCTCGAGACAAAAATAATTCACCCCTCCACTTT	CASSARDKNNSPLHF
TRBV4-1	TRBJ1-6	once	TRBD1	TGCGCCAGCAGCCAAGGGGACAGAAATTCACCCCTCCACTTT	CASSQGDRNSPLHF
TRBV6-2/TRBV6-3	TRBJ1-1	.	TRBD1	TGTGCCAGCAGTTATCAAGGGACAGGGAACACTGAAGCTTTCTTT	CASSYQGTGNTEAFF
TRBV5-1	TRBJ2-7	.	TRBD2	TGCGCCAGCAGCTTGCGCGGGGAGGGAGTCGAGCAGTACTTC	CASSLRGEGVEQYF
TRBV27	TRBJ2-3	.	.	TGTGCCAGCAGTTTAGGCTTAGCGGCCACAGATACGCAGTATTTT	CASSLGLAATDTQYF
TRBV3-1/TRBV3-2	TRBJ1-1	.	.	TGTGCCAGCAGCCAAGCTAAACAGGGTACTGAAGCTTTCTTT	CASSQAKQGTEAFF
TRBV18	TRBJ2-5	.	.	TGTGCCAGCGGGGGACTCCAAGAGACCCAGTACTTC	CASGGLQETQYF
TRBV9	TRBJ2-3	.	TRBD2	TGTGCCAGCAGCGCGACTAGCGCAGGCACAGATACGCAGTATTTT	CASSATSAGTDTQYF
TRBV7-3	TRBJ2-2	.	TRBD1	TGTGCCAGCAGTTCCGGGACAGGGAACGGGGAGCTGTTTTTT	CASSSGTGNGELFF
TRBV29-1	TRBJ2-1	.	TRBD2	TGCAGCGTTTCCTTTCCCGCACTAGCGGGATTCAATGAGCAGTTCTTC	CSVSFPALAGFNEQFF
TRBV7-6	TRBJ2-1	.	.	TGTGCCAGCAGCCTCAGGGCAGGTAATCCGTTCTTC	CASSLRAGNPFF
TRBV5-1	TRBJ1-5	.	.	TGCGCCAGCAGCTTGGAAGCGGGTGCGGGCAATCAGCCCCAGCATTTT	CASSLEAGAGNQPQHF
TRBV19	TRBJ2-7	.	.	TGTGCCAGTAGACCGGGACTGCCCTCCTACGAGCAGTACTTC	CASRPGLPSYEQYF
TRBV2	TRBJ2-1	.	.	TGTGCCAGCACCCTCGACCTGCTCACAGCCTACAATGAGCAGTTCTTC	CASTLDLLTAYNEQFF
TRBV6-5	TRBJ2-7	.	.	TGTGCCAGCAGTCGTTCAGGGGTCGACGAGCAGTACTTC	CASSRSGVDEQYF
TRBV27	TRBJ2-7	.	TRBD1	TGTGCCAGCAGTTTTTTAAGACAGGGGGTCAACTACGAGCAGTACTTC	CASSFLRQGVNYEQYF
TRBV7-2	TRBJ1-5	.	TRBD1	TGTGCCAGCAGCTTAGCGGAGACAGGGCGAAATCAGCCCCAGCATTTT	CASSLAETGRNQPQHF
TRBV11-3	TRBJ1-1	.	TRBD1	TGTGCCAGCAGCTCCCGGACAGGGAACACTGAAGCTTTCTTT	CASSSRTGNTEAFF
TRBV6-5	TRBJ2-1	.	.	TGTGCCAGCAAACAGGGCTATGAGCAGTTCTTC	CASKQGYEQFF
TRBV28	TRBJ1-1	.	.	TGTGCCAGCAGTTTACGGGTCACTGAAGCTTTCTTT	CASSLRVTEAFF
TRBV11-2	TRBJ2-3	.	.	TGTGCCAGCAGCCCGGGGTATTCCACAGATACGCAGTATTTT	CASSPGYSTDTQYF
TRBV5-5	TRBJ1-2	.	.	TGTGCCAGCAGCCAACGACCAGGGTGGTCTGGCTACACCTTC	CASSQRPGWSGYTF
TRBV11-1	TRBJ2-3	.	.	TGTGCCAGCAGCTTAGAGGGTAGCGAGACGACAGATACGCAGTATTTT	CASSLEGSETTDTQYF
TRBV27	TRBJ2-5	.	.	TGTGCCAGCAGTCGGGGCGGGACTCAAGTAGAGACCCAGTACTTC	CASSRGGTQVETQYF
TRBV7-9	TRBJ2-7	.	TRBD2	TGTGCCAGCAGCTTAGCGGGACTAGTCAGCGGGCAGTACTTC	CASSLAGLVSGQYF
TRBV6-5	TRBJ2-2	.	.	TGTGCCAGCAGTTTCGTGGGAGTCACCGGGGAGCTGTTTTTT	CASSFVGVTGELFF
TRBV21-1	TRBJ1-2	.	.	TGTGCCAGCAGCAAACTAGGACAGTATAACTATGGCTACACCTTC	CASSKLGQYNYGYTF
TRBV7-6	TRBJ1-4	.	TRBD1	TGTGCCAGCAGCTTAGAGGCTACAGGGGTTGGAAGCCTGTTTTTT	CASSLEATGVGSLFF